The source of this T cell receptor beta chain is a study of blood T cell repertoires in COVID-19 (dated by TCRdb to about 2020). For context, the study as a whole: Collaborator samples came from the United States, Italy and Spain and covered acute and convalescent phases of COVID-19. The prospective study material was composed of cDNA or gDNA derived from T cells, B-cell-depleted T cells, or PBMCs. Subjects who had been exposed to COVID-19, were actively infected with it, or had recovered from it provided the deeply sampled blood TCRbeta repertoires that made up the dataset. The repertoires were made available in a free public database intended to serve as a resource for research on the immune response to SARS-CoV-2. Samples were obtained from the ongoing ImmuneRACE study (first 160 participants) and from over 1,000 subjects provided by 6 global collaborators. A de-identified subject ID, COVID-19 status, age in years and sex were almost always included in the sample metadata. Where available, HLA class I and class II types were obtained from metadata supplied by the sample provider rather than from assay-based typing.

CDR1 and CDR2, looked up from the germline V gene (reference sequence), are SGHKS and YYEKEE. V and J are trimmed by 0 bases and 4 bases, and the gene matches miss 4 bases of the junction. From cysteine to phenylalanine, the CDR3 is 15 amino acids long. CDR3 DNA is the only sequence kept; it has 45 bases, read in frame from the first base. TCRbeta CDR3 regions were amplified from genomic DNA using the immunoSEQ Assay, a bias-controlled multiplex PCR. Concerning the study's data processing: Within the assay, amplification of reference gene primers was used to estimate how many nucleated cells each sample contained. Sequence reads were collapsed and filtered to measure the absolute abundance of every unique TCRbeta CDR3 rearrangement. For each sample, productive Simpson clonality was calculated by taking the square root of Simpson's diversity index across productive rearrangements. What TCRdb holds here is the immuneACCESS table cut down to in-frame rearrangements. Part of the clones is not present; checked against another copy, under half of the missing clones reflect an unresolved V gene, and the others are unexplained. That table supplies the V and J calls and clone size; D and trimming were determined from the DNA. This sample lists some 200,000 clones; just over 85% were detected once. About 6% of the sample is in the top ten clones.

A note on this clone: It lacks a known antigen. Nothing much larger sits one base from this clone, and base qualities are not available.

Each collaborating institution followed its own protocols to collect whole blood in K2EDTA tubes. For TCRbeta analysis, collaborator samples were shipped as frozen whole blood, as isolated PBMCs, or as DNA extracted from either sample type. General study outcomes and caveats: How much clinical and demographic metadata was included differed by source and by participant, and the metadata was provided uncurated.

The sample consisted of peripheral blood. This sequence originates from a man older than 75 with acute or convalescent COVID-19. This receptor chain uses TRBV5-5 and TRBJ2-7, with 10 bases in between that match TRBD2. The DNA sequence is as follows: TGTGCCAGCAGCTTGGCCCTAGCGGGAGTATACGAGCAGTACTTC. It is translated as CASSLALAGVYEQYF.